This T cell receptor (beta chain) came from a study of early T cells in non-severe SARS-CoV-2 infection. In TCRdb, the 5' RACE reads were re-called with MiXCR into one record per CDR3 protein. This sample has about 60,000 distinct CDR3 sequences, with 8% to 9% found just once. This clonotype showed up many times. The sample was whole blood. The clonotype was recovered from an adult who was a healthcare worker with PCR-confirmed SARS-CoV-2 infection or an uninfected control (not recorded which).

CDR3 sequence reads: CASSPLHTQYF. CDR3 DNA: TGTGCCAGCAGTCCTCTGCATACGCAGTATTTT. The chain employs TRBV27 and TRBJ2-3; D ambiguous. The V gene lost 5 bases and the J gene lost 7 bases, with 7 bases spanning the gap. The CDR3 has 11 residues. Germline loops: CDR1 MNHEY, CDR2 SMNVEV (reference sequence).